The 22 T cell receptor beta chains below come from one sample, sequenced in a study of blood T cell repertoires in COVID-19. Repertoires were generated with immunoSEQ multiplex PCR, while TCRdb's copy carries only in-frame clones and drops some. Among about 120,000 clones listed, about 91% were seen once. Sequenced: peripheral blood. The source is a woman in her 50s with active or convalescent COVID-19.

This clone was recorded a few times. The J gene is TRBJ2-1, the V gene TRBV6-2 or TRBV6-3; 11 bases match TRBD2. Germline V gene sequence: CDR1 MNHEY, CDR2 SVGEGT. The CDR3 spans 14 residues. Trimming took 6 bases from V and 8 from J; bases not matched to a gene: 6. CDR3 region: CASSQLAGADEQFF. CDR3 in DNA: TGTGCCAGCAGCCAACTAGCGGGAGCGGATGAGCAGTTCTTC.

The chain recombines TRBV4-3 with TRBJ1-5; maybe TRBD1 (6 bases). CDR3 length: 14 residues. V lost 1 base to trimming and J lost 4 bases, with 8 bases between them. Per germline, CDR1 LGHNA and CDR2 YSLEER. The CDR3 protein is CASSQGTENQPQHF. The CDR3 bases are TGCGCCAGCAGCCAAGGGACAGAGAATCAGCCCCAGCATTTT.

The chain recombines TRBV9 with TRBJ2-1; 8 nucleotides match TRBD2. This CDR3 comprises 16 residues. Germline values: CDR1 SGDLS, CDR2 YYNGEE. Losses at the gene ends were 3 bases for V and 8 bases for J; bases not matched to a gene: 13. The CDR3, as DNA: TGTGCCAGCAGCGAAAGAGCGGGAGTAAGCGGGGATGAGCAGTTCTTC. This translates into CASSERAGVSGDEQFF.

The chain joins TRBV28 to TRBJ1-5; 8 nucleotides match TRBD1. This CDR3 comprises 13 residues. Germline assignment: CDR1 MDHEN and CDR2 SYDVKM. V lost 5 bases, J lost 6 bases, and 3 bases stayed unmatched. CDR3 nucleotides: TGTGCCAGCAGTATCAGGGGGCTTCAGCCCCAGCATTTT. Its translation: CASSIRGLQPQHF.

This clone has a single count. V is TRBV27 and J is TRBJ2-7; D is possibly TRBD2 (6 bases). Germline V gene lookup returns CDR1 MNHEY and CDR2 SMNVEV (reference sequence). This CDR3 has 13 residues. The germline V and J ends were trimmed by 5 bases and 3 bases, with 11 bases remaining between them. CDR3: CASSPGTHYEQYF. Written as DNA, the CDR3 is TGTGCCAGCAGTCCCGGGACTCACTACGAGCAGTACTTC.

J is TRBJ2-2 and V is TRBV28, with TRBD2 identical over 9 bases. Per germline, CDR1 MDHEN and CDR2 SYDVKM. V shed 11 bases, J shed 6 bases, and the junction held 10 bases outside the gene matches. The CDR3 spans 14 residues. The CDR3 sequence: CAAISGSGAGELFF. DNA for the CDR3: TGTGCCGCCATTAGCGGGAGTGGGGCCGGGGAGCTGTTTTTT.

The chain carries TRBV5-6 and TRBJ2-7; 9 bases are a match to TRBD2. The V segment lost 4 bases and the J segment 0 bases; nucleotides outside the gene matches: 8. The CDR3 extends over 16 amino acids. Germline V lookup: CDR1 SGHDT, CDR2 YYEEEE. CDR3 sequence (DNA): TGTGCCAGCAGCCTACCTTCTAGCGGGGCCTCCTACGAGCAGTACTTC. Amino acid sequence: CASSLPSSGASYEQYF.

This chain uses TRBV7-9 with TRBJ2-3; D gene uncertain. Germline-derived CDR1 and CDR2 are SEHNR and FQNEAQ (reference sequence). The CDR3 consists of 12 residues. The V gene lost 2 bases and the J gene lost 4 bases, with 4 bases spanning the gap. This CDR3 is CASSLYPDTQYF. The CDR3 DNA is TGTGCCAGCAGCTTATATCCAGATACGCAGTATTTT.

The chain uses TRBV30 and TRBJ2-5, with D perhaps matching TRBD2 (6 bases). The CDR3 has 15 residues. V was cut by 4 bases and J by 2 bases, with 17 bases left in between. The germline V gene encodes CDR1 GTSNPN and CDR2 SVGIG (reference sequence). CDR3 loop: CAWNGGRGLQETQYF. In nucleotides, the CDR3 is TGTGCCTGGAACGGTGGCCGGGGACTGCAAGAGACCCAGTACTTC.

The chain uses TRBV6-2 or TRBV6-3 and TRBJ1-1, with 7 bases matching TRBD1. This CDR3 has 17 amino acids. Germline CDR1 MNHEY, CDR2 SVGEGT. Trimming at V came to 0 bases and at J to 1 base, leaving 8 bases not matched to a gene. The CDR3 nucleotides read TGTGCCAGCAGTTACTCACGAAGGGGGCTTTCGAACACTGAAGCTTTCTTT. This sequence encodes CASSYSRRGLSNTEAFF.

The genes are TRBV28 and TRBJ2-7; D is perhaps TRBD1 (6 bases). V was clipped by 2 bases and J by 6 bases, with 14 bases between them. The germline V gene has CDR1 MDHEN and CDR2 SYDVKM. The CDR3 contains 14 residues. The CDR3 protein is CASSLRAGVAEQYF. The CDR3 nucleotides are TGTGCCAGCAGTTTAAGGGCAGGGGTAGCCGAGCAGTACTTC.

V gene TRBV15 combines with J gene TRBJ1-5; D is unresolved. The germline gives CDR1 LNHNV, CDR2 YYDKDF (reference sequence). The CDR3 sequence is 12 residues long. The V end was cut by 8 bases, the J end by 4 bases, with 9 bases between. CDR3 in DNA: TGTGCCACCTCCGGCGGGAATCAGCCCCAGCATTTT. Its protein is CATSGGNQPQHF.

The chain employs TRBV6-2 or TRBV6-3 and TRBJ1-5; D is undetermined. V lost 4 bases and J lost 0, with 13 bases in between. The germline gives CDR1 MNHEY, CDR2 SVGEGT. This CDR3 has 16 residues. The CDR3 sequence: CASSSDYLYSNQPQHF. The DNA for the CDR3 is TGTGCCAGCAGTTCAGACTACTTGTATAGCAATCAGCCCCAGCATTTT.

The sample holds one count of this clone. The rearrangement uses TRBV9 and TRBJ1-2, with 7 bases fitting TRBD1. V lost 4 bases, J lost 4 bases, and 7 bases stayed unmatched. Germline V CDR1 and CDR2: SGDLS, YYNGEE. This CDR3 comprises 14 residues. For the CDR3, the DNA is TGTGCCAGCAGCCCGGGGACAGCTTTCTATGGCTACACCTTC. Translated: CASSPGTAFYGYTF. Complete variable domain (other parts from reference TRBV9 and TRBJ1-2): DSGVTQTPKHLITATGQRVTLRCSPRSGDLSVYWYQQSLDQGLQFLIQYYNGEERAKGNILERFSAQQFPDLHSELNLSSLELGDSALYFCASSPGTAFYGYTFGSGTRLTVV.

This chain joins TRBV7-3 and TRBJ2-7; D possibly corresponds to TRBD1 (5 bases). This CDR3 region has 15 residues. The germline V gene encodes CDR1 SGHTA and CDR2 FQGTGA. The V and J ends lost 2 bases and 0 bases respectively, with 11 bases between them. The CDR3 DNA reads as TGTGCCAGCAGCTTATCAGGGTCCCTCTCCTACGAGCAGTACTTC. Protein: CASSLSGSLSYEQYF.

The CDR3 here is CASSQNSGTTYNEQFF. DNA of the CDR3: TGTGCCAGCAGCCAAAATAGCGGGACCACCTACAATGAGCAGTTCTTC. The chain recombines TRBV7-9 with TRBJ2-1, with 8 bases fitting TRBD2. The CDR3 consists of 16 residues. Germline values: CDR1 SEHNR, CDR2 FQNEAQ (reference sequence). After removal of 5 bases from V and 2 bases from J, the junction contained 8 bases not matched to a gene.

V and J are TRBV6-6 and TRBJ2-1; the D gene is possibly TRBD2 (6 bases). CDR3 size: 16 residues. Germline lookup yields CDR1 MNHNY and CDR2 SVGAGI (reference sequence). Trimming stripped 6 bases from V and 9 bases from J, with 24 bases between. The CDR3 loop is CASSLDPEAGRGEQFF. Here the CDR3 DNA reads TGTGCCAGCAGCCTCGATCCGGAAGCGGGTAGGGGTGAGCAGTTCTTC.

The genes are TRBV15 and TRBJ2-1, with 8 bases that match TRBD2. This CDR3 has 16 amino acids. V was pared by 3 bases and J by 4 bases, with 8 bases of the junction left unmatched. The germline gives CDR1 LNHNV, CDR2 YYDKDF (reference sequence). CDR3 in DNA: TGTGCCACCAGCAGGGCGACTAGCGCCTCTTACAATGAGCAGTTCTTC. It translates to CATSRATSASYNEQFF.

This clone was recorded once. The CDR3 spells CASSPPPGVYNEQFF. In DNA form, the CDR3 reads TGTGCCAGCAGCCCACCCCCGGGGGTCTACAATGAGCAGTTCTTC. This chain connects TRBV7-2 to TRBJ2-1, with D perhaps matching TRBD2 (6 bases). CDR3 length: 15 residues. V lost 5 bases, J lost 3 bases, and 14 bases lay in between. The germline V gene encodes CDR1 SGHTA and CDR2 FQGNSA. Variable domain in full (rest from reference TRBV7-2 and TRBJ2-1): GAGVSQSPSNKVTEKGKDVELRCDPISGHTALYWYRQSLGQGLEFLIYFQGNSAPDKSGLPSDRFSAERTGGSVSTLTIQRTQQEDSAVYLCASSPPPGVYNEQFFGPGTRLTVL.

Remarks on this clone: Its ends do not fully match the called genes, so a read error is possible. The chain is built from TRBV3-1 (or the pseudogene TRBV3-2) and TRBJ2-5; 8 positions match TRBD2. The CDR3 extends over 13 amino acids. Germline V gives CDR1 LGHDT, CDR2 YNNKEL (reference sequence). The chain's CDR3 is CASQTGGAETQYF. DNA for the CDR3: TGCGCCAGTCAAACGGGAGGGGCAGAGACCCAGTACTTC.

The CDR3 region has the DNA TGTGCCACCAGCGCGGGATATACTAATTTAAACTATGGCTACACCTTC. Protein: CATSAGYTNLNYGYTF. The rearrangement joins TRBV15 to TRBJ1-2; D not certain. V was pared by 5 bases and J by 2 bases, with 18 bases between. Germline CDR1 is LNHNV and CDR2 is YYDKDF (reference sequence). The CDR3 covers 16 residues. Variable domain in full (rest from reference TRBV15 and TRBJ1-2): DAMVIQNPRYQVTQFGKPVTLSCSQTLNHNVMYWYQQKSSQAPKLLFHYYDKDFNNEADTPDNFQSRRPNTSFCFLDIRSPGLGDTAMYLCATSAGYTNLNYGYTFGSGTRLTVV.

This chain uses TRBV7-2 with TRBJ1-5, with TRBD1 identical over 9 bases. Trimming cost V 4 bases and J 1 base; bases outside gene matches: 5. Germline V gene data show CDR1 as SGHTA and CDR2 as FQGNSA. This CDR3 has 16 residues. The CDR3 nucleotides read TGTGCCAGCAGCTACACAGGGGGCGGAAGCAATCAGCCCCAGCATTTT. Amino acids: CASSYTGGGSNQPQHF. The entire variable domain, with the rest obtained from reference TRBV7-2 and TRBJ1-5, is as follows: GAGVSQSPSNKVTEKGKDVELRCDPISGHTALYWYRQSLGQGLEFLIYFQGNSAPDKSGLPSDRFSAERTGGSVSTLTIQRTQQEDSAVYLCASSYTGGGSNQPQHFGDGTRLSIL.